The 17 T cell receptor beta chains reported below all come from one sample, sequenced in a study of Ad26.COV2.S vaccination and SARS-CoV-2 variants. Produced via immunoSEQ multiplex PCR; TCRdb's table is partial and in-frame only. The repertoire includes 350,000 to 450,000 clones, about 92% of them detected once, and around 1.8% sits in the top ten. Stated treatment: roughly 19 received Ad26.COV2.S at low or high dose, single or two shots; several received placebo; per-sample allocation not given. Sampling was done on day 63 after the first vaccine or placebo injection. Source: peripheral blood, taken in a trial of Ad26.COV2.S vaccine versus placebo. Every receptor here comes from a person aged 18-60 years who received the Ad26.COV2.S COVID-19 vaccine or a placebo.

Only one count was recorded for this clone. The chain combines TRBV11-2 with TRBJ2-1, with D hard to call. CDR1 is SGHAT, CDR2 FQNNGV, per germline. V was trimmed by 0 bases and J by 6 bases, leaving 9 bases between them. The CDR3 sequence is 14 residues long. The CDR3 nucleotides are TGTGCCAGCAGCTTAGATCTGGGCAGCAATGAGCAGTTCTTC. Translating it yields CASSLDLGSNEQFF.

The chain combines TRBV30 with TRBJ2-3; 10 bases fit TRBD1. J lost 3 bases, V lost 3 bases, and 3 bases had no gene match. Germline CDR1 and CDR2: GTSNPN and SVGIG (reference sequence). This CDR3 comprises 14 residues. For the CDR3, the DNA is TGTGCCTGGAGCCAGGGACAGGGGACAGATACGCAGTATTTT. Encoded protein: CAWSQGQGTDTQYF.

For this clone: Other DNA sequences in this specimen translate into the identical CDR3. The chain carries TRBV18 and TRBJ1-1, with 7 bases identical to TRBD1. Germline trimming cut 3 bases from V and 3 bases from J; bases unmatched to any gene: 4. The CDR3 runs to 14 residues. Germline V gene sequence: CDR1 KGHSH, CDR2 LQKENI. This CDR3 is CASSPRTGDTEAFF. In DNA, the CDR3 is TGTGCCAGCTCACCTCGAACAGGGGACACTGAAGCTTTCTTT.

V and J are TRBV4-1 and TRBJ2-2; D is perhaps TRBD1 (6 bases). V lost 4 bases to trimming and J lost 8 bases, with 20 bases between them. The CDR3 has 16 amino acids. The germline V gene encodes CDR1 MGHRA and CDR2 YSYEKL. The CDR3 coding sequence is TGCGCCAGCAGCCCCACGACAGGTCTGGGGTGGGGGGAGCTGTTTTTT. Its protein is CASSPTTGLGWGELFF.

This clone was counted a few times. V and J are TRBV12-3 or TRBV12-4 and TRBJ1-1; no clear D. The CDR3 loop spans 11 amino acids. V was pared by 7 bases and J by 1 base, with 4 bases between. The CDR3, as DNA: TGTGCCAGCATCCAGAACACTGAAGCTTTCTTT. Its protein product is CASIQNTEAFF.

To note about this clone: This sample also contains other DNA sequences that code for the same CDR3. The V and J genes are TRBV25-1 and TRBJ2-3; 9 nucleotides agree with TRBD2. The CDR3 extends over 15 amino acids. Germline CDR1 MGHDK, CDR2 SYGVNS. Losses at the gene ends were 7 bases for V and 2 bases for J; bases not matched to a gene: 7. The CDR3 DNA is TGTGCCAGCACGGGACTAGCCGGGCCCACAGATACGCAGTATTTT. The encoded protein is CASTGLAGPTDTQYF. Filled out from reference TRBV25-1 and TRBJ2-3, the complete variable domain reads EADIYQTPRYLVIGTGKKITLECSQTMGHDKMYWYQQDPGMELHLIHYSYGVNSTEKGDLSSESTVSRIRTEHFPLTLESARPSHTSQYLCASTGLAGPTDTQYFGPGTRLTVL.

The CDR3 sequence is CASSSFLGQGLVYGYTF. DNA of the CDR3: TGTGCCAGCAGCTCATTCTTGGGACAGGGGTTAGTGTATGGCTACACCTTC. This chain uses TRBV7-9 with TRBJ1-2; 10 bases are shared with TRBD1. Germline values: CDR1 SEHNR, CDR2 FQNEAQ (reference sequence). The CDR3 consists of 17 residues. With 4 bases clipped from V and 5 bases from J, the junction kept 13 bases outside the gene matches.

This rearrangement joins TRBV2 to TRBJ1-1; TRBD1 agrees at 8 bases. J was trimmed by 1 base and V by 6 bases; bases with no gene match: 4. CDR3 length: 14 residues. Germline CDR1 reads SNHLY; CDR2 reads FYNNEI. The CDR3 DNA is TGTGCCAGCAGGAGGGACAGGACGAACACTGAAGCTTTCTTT. It is translated as CASRRDRTNTEAFF.

This chain joins TRBV5-8 and TRBJ2-3, with D unresolved. Germline V CDR1 and CDR2: SGHTS, YDEGEE. CDR3 length: 14 amino acids. V gave up 0 bases and J gave up 5 bases, with 10 bases separating them. The CDR3 coding sequence is TGTGCCAGCAGCTTGGACGCAGAACGAGATACGCAGTATTTT. It specifies CASSLDAERDTQYF.

The chain employs TRBV18 and TRBJ1-5; D unresolved. Trimming removed 3 bases at V and 4 bases at J, with 7 bases between. The CDR3 loop spans 13 amino acids. Germline assignment: CDR1 KGHSH and CDR2 LQKENI. CDR3 sequence reads: CASSPATNQPQHF. The CDR3 DNA follows: TGTGCCAGCTCACCTGCGACAAATCAGCCCCAGCATTTT.

This clone has a single count. This chain joins TRBV18 and TRBJ1-5; D is perhaps TRBD1 (5 bases). Germline assignment: CDR1 KGHSH and CDR2 LQKENI. The CDR3 extends over 13 amino acids. V dropped 2 bases and J dropped 6 bases, with 8 bases sitting between them. The CDR3 is CASSPSDSQPQHF. CDR3 in DNA: TGTGCCAGCTCACCAAGCGACAGTCAGCCCCAGCATTTT.

CDR3 sequence: CASSYLSSNEKLFF. The CDR3 DNA reads as TGTGCCAGCAGTTACCTTTCGTCTAATGAAAAACTGTTTTTT. The genes are TRBV6-2 or TRBV6-3 and TRBJ1-4, with no clear D. CDR1 and CDR2 (germline): MNHEY, SVGEGT. The CDR3 is 14 amino acids. The V gene lost 2 bases and the J gene lost 3 bases, with 7 bases spanning the gap.

The rearrangement joins TRBV6-5 to TRBJ2-2, with a tentative D call TRBD1 (6 bases). Germline V gives CDR1 MNHEY, CDR2 SVGAGI. Trimming took 0 bases from V and 2 from J, leaving 10 bases between them. The CDR3 has 16 residues. The CDR3 spells CASSYSAGDNTGELFF. The CDR3 coding sequence is TGTGCCAGCAGTTACTCCGCAGGGGATAACACCGGGGAGCTGTTTTTT.

The chain carries TRBV21-1 and TRBJ1-5. TRBV21-1 is termed a pseudogene. The CDR3 is 16 residues long. CDR3 nucleotide sequence: TGTGCCAGCAGCAAAAAAGGGGGGCCGAGCAATCAGCCCCAGCATTTT. It translates to CASSKKGGPSNQPQHF.

The chain carries TRBV11-2 and TRBJ2-7, with 7 bases lining up with TRBD2. CDR3 size: 16 residues. Germline V lookup: CDR1 SGHAT, CDR2 FQNNGV. V was clipped by 7 bases and J by 1 base; unmatched bases: 13. The CDR3 region has the DNA TGTGCCAGCATCCCTTTCGAGAGGGGAGGGTCCTACGAGCAGTACTTC. Translated: CASIPFERGGSYEQYF.

The chain uses TRBV6-4 and TRBJ2-5; 7 nucleotides match TRBD2. The CDR3 runs to 16 residues. Germline-derived CDR1 and CDR2 are MRHNA and SNTAGT. V shed 0 bases, J shed 2 bases, and the junction held 6 bases outside the gene matches. The DNA for the CDR3 is TGTGCCAGCAGTGACTCGATCCAGCGGGGTCAAGAGACCCAGTACTTC. Translated: CASSDSIQRGQETQYF.

This clone appeared once. CDR3 loop: CASSIGGQFIEAFF. The CDR3 region has the DNA TGTGCCAGTAGTATAGGTGGTCAGTTTATTGAAGCTTTCTTT. The rearrangement uses TRBV19 and TRBJ1-1; D is unclear. The CDR3 has 14 residues. Between the trimmed V and J ends, which lost 1 base and 7 bases, there was a span of 13 bases. CDR1 LNHDA and CDR2 SQIVND come from the germline V gene (reference sequence).